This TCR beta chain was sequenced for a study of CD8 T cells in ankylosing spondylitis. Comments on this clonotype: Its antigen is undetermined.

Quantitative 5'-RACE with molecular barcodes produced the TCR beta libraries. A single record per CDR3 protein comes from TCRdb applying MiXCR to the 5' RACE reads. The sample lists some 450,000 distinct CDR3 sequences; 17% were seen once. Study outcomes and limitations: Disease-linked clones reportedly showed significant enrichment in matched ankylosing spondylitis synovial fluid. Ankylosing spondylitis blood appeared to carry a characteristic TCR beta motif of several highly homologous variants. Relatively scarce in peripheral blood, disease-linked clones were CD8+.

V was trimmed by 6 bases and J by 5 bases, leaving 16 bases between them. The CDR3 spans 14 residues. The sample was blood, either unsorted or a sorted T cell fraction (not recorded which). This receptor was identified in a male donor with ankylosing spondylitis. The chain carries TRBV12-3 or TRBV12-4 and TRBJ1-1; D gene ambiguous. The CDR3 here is CASSLLMRGTEAFF. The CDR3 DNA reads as TGTGCCAGCAGCCTTCTTATGCGAGGTACTGAAGCTTTCTTT.